The clone carrying this TCR beta chain was seen just once. Its target is not known. The entry originates in a study of T cell responses to AZD1222 COVID-19 vaccine. Overall study results and limits: Spike-specific TCR breadth and depth were elevated following two AZD1222 doses. Seropositive at baseline were only a handful of AZD1222 recipients. Only after the peak T cell response were repertoires sampled.

The CDR3 spans 14 residues. V was clipped by 5 bases and J by 3 bases, with 11 bases between them. Germline V CDR1 and CDR2: LNHDA, SQIVND (reference sequence). This table comes from immunoSEQ multiplex PCR, and its TCRdb copy is limited to in-frame clones, with some not included. Of about 34,000 clones listed, around 78% are singletons. The starting material was peripheral blood, obtained 28 days after the second AZD1222 dose. The V call is TRBV19, the J call TRBJ2-1; TRBD2 might be the D (5 bases). The clonotype was recovered from an adult who received the AZD1222 COVID-19 vaccine. CDR3 DNA: TGTGCCAGTAGTGGGAGTAGAGTCTACAATGAGCAGTTCTTC. Its protein product is CASSGSRVYNEQFF.